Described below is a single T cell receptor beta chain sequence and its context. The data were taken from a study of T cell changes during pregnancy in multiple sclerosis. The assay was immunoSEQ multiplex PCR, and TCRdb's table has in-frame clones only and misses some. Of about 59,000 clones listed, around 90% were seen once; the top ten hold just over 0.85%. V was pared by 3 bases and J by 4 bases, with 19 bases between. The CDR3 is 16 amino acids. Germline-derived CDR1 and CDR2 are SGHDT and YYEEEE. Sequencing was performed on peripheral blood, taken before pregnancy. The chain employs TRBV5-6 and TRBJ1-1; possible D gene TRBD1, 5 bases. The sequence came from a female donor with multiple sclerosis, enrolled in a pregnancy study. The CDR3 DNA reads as TGTGCCAGCAGCTCCTCAGGGTTTATCTTGAGCACTGAAGCTTTCTTT. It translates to CASSSSGFILSTEAFF.